The present entry profiles one T cell receptor beta chain with its context. In germline, CDR1 is SEHNR, CDR2 FQNEAQ (reference sequence). The CDR3 contains 16 residues. V dropped 5 bases and J dropped 4 bases, with 20 bases sitting between them. These data belong to a study of blood T cell repertoires in COVID-19. Sequenced by immunoSEQ multiplex PCR; TCRdb stores in-frame clones only, minus some. The table lists some 390,000 clones, 85% to 90% of them singletons. The sequenced sample was peripheral blood. The source of this sequence is a human donor in a cohort sampled during active COVID-19. The genes are TRBV7-9 and TRBJ1-2, with TRBD1 as a possible D gene (6 bases). CDR3 residues: CASSPPRLGGSYGYTF. DNA for the CDR3: TGTGCCAGCAGCCCCCCCCGCCTAGGGGGATCCTATGGCTACACCTTC.